The clone carrying this T cell receptor (beta chain) came up a few times. V gave up 3 bases and J gave up 0 bases, with 9 bases separating them. The V gene's germline CDR1 is WNHNN and CDR2 SYGVQD (reference sequence). This CDR3 has 14 amino acids. Only in-frame clones appear in the TCRdb table, and some are missing; sequencing was by immunoSEQ multiplex PCR. This table has 55,000 to 70,000 clones, over 80% appearing once. This sample was included in a study of blood T cell repertoires in COVID-19. This chain links TRBV10-1 with TRBJ2-7; weak D call: TRBD2 (5 bases). The sequencing input was peripheral blood. The source is a woman aged 55-70 years with acute or convalescent COVID-19. The CDR3 bases are TGCGCCAGCAGTGATGGAGGAAGCTCCTACGAGCAGTACTTC. The encoded protein is CASSDGGSSYEQYF.